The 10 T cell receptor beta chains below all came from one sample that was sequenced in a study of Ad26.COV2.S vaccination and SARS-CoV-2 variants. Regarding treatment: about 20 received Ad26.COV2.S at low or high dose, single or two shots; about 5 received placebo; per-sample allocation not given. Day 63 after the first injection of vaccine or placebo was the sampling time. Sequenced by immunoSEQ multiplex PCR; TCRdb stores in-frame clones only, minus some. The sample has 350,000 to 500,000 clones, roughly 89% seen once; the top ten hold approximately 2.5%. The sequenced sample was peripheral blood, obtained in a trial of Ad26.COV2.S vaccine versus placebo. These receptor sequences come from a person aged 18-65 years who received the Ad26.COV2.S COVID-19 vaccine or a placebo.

The CDR3 here is CASSLDPENEQFF. The CDR3 DNA follows: TGCGCCAGCAGCCTGGACCCGGAGAATGAGCAGTTCTTC. The V and J genes are TRBV5-1 and TRBJ2-1; D unresolved. Germline CDR1 SGHRS, CDR2 YFSETQ. The CDR3 runs to 13 residues. Trimming left V 4 bases short and J 7 bases short, with 12 bases between.

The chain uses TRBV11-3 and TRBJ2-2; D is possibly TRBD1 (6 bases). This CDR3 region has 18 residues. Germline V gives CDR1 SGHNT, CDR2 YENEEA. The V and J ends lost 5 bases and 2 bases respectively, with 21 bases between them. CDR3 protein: CASSREGLSGVNTGELFF. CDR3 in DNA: TGTGCCAGCAGCCGAGAGGGCTTGTCAGGGGTCAACACCGGGGAGCTGTTTTTT.

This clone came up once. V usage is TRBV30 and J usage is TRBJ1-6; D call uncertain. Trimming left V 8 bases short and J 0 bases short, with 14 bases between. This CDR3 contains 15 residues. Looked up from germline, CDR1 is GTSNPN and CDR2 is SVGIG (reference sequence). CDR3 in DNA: TGTGCCGCCTACCCAGGCCGCTCCTATAATTCACCCCTCCACTTT. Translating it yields CAAYPGRSYNSPLHF.

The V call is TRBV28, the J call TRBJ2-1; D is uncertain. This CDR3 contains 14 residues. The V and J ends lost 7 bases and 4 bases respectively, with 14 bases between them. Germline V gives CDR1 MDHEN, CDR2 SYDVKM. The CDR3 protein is CASNPPASYNEQFF. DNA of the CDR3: TGTGCCAGCAATCCCCCGGCGAGTTACAATGAGCAGTTCTTC.

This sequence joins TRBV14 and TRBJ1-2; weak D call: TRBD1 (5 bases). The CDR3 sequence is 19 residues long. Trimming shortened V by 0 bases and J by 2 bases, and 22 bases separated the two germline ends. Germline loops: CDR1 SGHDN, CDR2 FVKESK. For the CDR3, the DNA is TGTGCCAGCAGCCAAGATTCGCGCAGGGCCAATACTATCAACTATGGCTACACCTTC. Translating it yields CASSQDSRRANTINYGYTF. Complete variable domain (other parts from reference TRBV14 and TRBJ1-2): EAGVTQFPSHSVIEKGQTVTLRCDPISGHDNLYWYRRVMGKEIKFLLHFVKESKQDESGMPNNRFLAERTGGTYSTLKVQPAELEDSGVYFCASSQDSRRANTINYGYTFGSGTRLTVV.

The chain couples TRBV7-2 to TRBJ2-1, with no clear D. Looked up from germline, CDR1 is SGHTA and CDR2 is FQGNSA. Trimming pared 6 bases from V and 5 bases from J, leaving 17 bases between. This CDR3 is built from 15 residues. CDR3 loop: CASRARIPQNNEQFF. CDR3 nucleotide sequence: TGTGCCAGCAGAGCTAGAATCCCCCAGAACAATGAGCAGTTCTTC.

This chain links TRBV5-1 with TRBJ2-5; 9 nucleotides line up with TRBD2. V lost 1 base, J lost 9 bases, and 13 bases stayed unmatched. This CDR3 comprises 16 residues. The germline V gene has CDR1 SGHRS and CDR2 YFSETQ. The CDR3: CASSLPAGGREGAQYF. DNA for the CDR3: TGCGCCAGCAGCTTGCCAGCGGGGGGCCGCGAGGGGGCCCAGTACTTC.

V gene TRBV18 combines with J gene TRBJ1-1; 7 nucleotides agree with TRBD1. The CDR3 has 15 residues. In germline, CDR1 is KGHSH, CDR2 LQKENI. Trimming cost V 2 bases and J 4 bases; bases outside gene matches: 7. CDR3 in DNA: TGTGCCAGCTCACCAAGAGAGGGGGCGTTCACTGAAGCTTTCTTT. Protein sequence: CASSPREGAFTEAFF.

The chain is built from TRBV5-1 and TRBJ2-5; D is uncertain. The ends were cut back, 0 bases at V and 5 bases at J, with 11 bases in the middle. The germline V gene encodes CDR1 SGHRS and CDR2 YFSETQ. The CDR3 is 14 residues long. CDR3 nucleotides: TGCGCCAGCAGCTTGGTACAGATCGAGGAGACCCAGTACTTC. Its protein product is CASSLVQIEETQYF.

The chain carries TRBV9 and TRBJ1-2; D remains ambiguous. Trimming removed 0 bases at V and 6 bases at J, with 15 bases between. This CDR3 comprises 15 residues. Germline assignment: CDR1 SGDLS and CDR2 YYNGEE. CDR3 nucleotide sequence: TGTGCCAGCAGCGTAGGTCCAAACCCTGGGGATGGCTACACCTTC. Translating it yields CASSVGPNPGDGYTF.